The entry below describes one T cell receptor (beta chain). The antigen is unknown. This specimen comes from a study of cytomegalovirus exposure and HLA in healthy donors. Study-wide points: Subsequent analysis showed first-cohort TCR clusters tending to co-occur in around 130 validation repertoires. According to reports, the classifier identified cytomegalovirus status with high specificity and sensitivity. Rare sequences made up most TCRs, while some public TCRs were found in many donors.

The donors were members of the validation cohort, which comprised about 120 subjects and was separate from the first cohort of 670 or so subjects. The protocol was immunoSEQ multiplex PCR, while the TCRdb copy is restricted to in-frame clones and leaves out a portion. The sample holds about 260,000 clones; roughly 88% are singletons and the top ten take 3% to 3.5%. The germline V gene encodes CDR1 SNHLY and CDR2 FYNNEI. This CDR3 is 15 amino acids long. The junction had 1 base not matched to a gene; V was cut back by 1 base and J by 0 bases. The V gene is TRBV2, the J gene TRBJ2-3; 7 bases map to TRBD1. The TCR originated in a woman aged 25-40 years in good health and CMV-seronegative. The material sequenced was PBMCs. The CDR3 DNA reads TGTGCCAGCAGTGAAGAAGGGGGCAGCACAGATACGCAGTATTTT. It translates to CASSEEGGSTDTQYF.